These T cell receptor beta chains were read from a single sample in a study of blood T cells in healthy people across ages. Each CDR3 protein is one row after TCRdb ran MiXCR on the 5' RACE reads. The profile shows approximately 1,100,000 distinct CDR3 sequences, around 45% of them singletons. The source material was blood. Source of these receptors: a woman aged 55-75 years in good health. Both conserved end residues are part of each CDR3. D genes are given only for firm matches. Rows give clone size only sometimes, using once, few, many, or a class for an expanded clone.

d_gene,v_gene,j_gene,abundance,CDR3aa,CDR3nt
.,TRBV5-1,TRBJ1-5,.,CASSPGIANQPQHF,TGCGCCAGCAGTCCCGGGATAGCCAATCAGCCCCAGCATTTT
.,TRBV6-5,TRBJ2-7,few,CASSYSIGQSSYEQYF,TGTGCCAGCAGTTACTCGATCGGACAGAGTTCCTACGAGCAGTACTTC
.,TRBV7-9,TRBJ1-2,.,CASSSYEAYTF,TGTGCCAGCAGCTCATATGAGGCATACACCTTC
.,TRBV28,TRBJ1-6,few,CASSSGSSPLHF,TGTGCCAGCAGTTCGGGGAGTTCACCCCTCCACTTT
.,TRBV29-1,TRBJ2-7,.,CSALSKIGRGAYEQYF,TGCAGCGCCCTGTCGAAAATCGGAAGAGGGGCCTACGAGCAGTACTTC
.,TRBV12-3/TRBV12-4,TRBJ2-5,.,CASSLRDESQETQYF,TGTGCCAGCAGCCTACGGGACGAGTCACAAGAGACCCAGTACTTC
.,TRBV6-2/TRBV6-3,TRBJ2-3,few,CASWSSADTQYF,TGTGCCAGCTGGTCTAGTGCAGATACGCAGTATTTT
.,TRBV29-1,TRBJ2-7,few,CSVELNYEQYF,TGCAGCGTTGAACTTAACTACGAGCAGTACTTC
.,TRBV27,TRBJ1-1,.,CASSLSPRGTEAFF,TGTGCCAGCAGTTTATCCCCAAGAGGGACTGAAGCTTTCTTT
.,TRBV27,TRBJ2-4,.,CASSPPYRNRIGEQYF,TGTGCCAGCAGTCCGCCTTACAGGAATCGAATTGGGGAGCAGTACTTC
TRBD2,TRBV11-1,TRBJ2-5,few,CASSRTSGRLVETQYF,TGTGCCAGCAGCCGGACTAGCGGGAGACTGGTAGAGACCCAGTACTTC
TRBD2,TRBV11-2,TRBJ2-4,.,CASSLASGLAKNIQYF,TGTGCCAGCAGCTTAGCTAGCGGGCTAGCCAAAAACATTCAGTACTTC
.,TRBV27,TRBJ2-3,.,CASSLGAARGFITDTQYF,TGTGCCAGCAGTTTGGGGGCAGCTAGGGGGTTCATCACAGATACGCAGTATTTT
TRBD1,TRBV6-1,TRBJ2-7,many,CATAPDRGFSYEQYF,TGTGCCACCGCGCCTGACAGGGGGTTCTCCTACGAGCAGTACTTC
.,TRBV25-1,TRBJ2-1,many,CASSELGRGFSYNEQFF,TGTGCCAGCAGTGAATTGGGTAGGGGTTTCTCCTACAATGAGCAGTTCTTC
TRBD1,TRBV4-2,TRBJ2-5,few,CASSSRDSLLYF,TGTGCCAGCAGCTCCCGGGACAGCCTATTGTACTTC
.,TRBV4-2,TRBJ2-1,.,CASSQALSFNEQFF,TGTGCCAGCAGCCAAGCGTTGTCCTTCAATGAGCAGTTCTTC
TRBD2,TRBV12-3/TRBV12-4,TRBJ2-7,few,CASSSLTSGRYEQYF,TGTGCCAGCAGTTCCCTGACTAGCGGGAGGTACGAGCAGTACTTC
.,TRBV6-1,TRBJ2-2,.,CASRKDWNTGELFF,TGTGCCAGCAGAAAGGACTGGAACACCGGGGAGCTGTTTTTT
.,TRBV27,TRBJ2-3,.,CASSYSPRGASTDTQYF,TGTGCCAGCAGTTATTCCCCCCGGGGTGCTAGCACAGATACGCAGTATTTT
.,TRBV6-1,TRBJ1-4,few,CASSEGGLREKLFF,TGTGCCAGCAGTGAAGGAGGGCTCAGGGAAAAACTGTTTTTT
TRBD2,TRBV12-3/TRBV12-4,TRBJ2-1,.,CASGPRTGTSTEQFF,TGTGCCAGCGGCCCTCGGACCGGGACTAGCACTGAGCAGTTCTTC
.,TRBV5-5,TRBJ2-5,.,CASSVPGRTQETQYF,TGTGCCAGCAGCGTCCCGGGACGTACGCAAGAGACCCAGTACTTC
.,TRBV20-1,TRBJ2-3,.,CSAPNTDTQYF,TGCAGTGCACCAAACACAGATACGCAGTATTTT
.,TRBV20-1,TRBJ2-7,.,CSARDPLAGLPYEQYF,TGCAGTGCTAGAGATCCCCTCGCGGGATTGCCGTACGAGCAGTACTTC
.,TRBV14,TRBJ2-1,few,CASSQVRDHEQFF,TGTGCCAGCAGCCAGGTTAGGGACCATGAGCAGTTCTTC
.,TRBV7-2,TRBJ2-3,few,CASSPWVRVVDTQYF,TGTGCCAGCAGCCCATGGGTCCGAGTGGTAGATACGCAGTATTTT